This entry features one T cell receptor beta chain sequence. Its antigen is unknown. This CDR3 region has 15 residues. CDR1 is MRHNA and CDR2 is SNTAGT in the germline V gene. V gave up 4 bases and J gave up 4 bases, with 13 bases separating them. Unexposed donor CD4+ T cells date from 2011-2018, before the COVID-19 pandemic. After roughly 9 days of culture, CD4+ T cells were isolated. Cells permitting, SARS-CoV-2 S/N and four cold-coronavirus spikes were tested on unexposed-donor CD4+ T cells. These data belong to a study of CD4 T cells in relation to SARS-CoV-2 and coronaviruses. Broader study findings: SARS-CoV-2-driven expansion was significantly weaker in crossreactive than monoreactive clones. Roughly three fifths of donors had memory CD4+ clonotypes crossrecognizing SARS-CoV-2 and common cold coronavirus spike. Each donor contributed either pre-pandemic or post-infection samples, not both.

Profiling relied on immunoSEQ multiplex PCR, and the TCRdb table lists in-frame clones only, not all of them. The profile shows some 20,000 clones, 70% to 80% of them singletons. The source material was CD4+ T cells from PBMCs, cultured in vitro. The TCR was taken from a human donor in good health. The V and J genes are TRBV6-4 and TRBJ2-2; possibly TRBD2 for D (5 bases). The chain's CDR3 is CASSVNSDGTGELFF. The CDR3 bases are TGTGCCAGCAGTGTTAATAGCGACGGCACCGGGGAGCTGTTTTTT.